The rows below give T cell receptor beta chains drawn from one sample of a study of chemoradiotherapy in HPV16-positive cancers. Clones were sequenced by immunoSEQ multiplex PCR, and TCRdb holds only the in-frame ones, with some missing. The sample has about 600 clones; about 82% are singletons. Sequences were derived from tumor tissue, sampled from a patient who underwent chemoradiotherapy. These receptors were taken from a human donor with HPV-associated anogenital cancer. Each CDR3 is given without its conserved first and last residue. Each record gives: V gene, J gene, CDR3 protein.

>TRBV28|TRBJ1-2
ASSFPRANYGYT
>TRBV9|TRBJ2-2
ASSATSGPFTGELF
>TRBV7-6|TRBJ1-4
ASSRLGNEKLF
>TRBV27|TRBJ2-1
ASSSLGEGKNEQF
>TRBV4-1|TRBJ2-1
ASSHLGTTRVGEQF
>TRBV6-1|TRBJ1-1
ASSEALGGGAYSF
>TRBV19|TRBJ2-5
ASTPNDAGAILQETQY
>TRBV5-1|TRBJ2-6
ASSLPSGGANVLT
>TRBV27|TRBJ1-2
ASSSGGGGYT
>TRBV4-2|TRBJ2-1
ASSRGALKDNEQF
>TRBV18|TRBJ1-1
ASSLPEFGTEAF
>TRBV4-1|TRBJ2-3
ASSQGLASGGSTDTQY
>TRBV30|TRBJ2-3
AWRSGRSQY
>TRBV2|TRBJ2-5
ASSYRETQY